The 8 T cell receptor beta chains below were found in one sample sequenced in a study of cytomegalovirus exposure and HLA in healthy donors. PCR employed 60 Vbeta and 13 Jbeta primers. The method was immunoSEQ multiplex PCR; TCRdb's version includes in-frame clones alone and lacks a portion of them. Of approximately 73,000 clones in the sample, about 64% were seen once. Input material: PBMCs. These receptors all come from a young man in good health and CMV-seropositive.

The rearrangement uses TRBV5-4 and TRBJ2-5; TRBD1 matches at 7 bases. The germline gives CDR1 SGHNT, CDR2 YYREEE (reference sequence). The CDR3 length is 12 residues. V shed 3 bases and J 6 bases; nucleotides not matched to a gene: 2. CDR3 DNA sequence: TGTGCCAGCAGCTCGACAGGGAAGACCCAGTACTTC. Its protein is CASSSTGKTQYF.

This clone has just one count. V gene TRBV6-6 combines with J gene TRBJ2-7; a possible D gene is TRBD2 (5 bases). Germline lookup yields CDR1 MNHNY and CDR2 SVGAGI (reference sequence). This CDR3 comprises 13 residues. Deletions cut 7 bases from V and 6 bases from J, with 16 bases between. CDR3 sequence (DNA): TGTGCCAGCATTCCCGGTCCGGGGTTCGAGCAGTACTTC. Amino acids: CASIPGPGFEQYF.

Written as DNA, the CDR3 is TGCGCCAGCAGCTTAGGAGACAGTAGCACAGATACGCAGTATTTT. Translated: CASSLGDSSTDTQYF. The V and J genes are TRBV5-1 and TRBJ2-3, with a possible D match to TRBD1 (5 bases). Trimming pared 2 bases from V and 0 bases from J, leaving 10 bases between. The CDR3 sequence is 15 residues long. Germline V gene lookup returns CDR1 SGHRS and CDR2 YFSETQ.

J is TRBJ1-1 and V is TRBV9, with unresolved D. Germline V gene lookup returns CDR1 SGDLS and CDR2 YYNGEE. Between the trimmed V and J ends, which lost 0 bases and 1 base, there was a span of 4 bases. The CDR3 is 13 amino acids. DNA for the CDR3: TGTGCCAGCAGCGTAGGGAGGAACACTGAAGCTTTCTTT. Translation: CASSVGRNTEAFF. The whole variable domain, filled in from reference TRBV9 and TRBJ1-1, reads DSGVTQTPKHLITATGQRVTLRCSPRSGDLSVYWYQQSLDQGLQFLIQYYNGEERAKGNILERFSAQQFPDLHSELNLSSLELGDSALYFCASSVGRNTEAFFGQGTRLTVV.

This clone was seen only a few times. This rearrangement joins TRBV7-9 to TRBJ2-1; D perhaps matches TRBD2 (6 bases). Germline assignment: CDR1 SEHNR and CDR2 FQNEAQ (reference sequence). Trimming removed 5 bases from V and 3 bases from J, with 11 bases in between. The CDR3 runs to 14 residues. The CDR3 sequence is CASSLGRDYNEQFF. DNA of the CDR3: TGTGCCAGCAGCCTGGGGCGGGACTACAATGAGCAGTTCTTC.

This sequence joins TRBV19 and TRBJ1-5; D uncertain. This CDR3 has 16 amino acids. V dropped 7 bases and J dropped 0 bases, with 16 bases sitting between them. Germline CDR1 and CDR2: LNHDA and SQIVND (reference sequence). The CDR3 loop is CASIMAPNYSNQPQHF. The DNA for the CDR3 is TGTGCCAGTATTATGGCTCCCAACTATAGCAATCAGCCCCAGCATTTT.

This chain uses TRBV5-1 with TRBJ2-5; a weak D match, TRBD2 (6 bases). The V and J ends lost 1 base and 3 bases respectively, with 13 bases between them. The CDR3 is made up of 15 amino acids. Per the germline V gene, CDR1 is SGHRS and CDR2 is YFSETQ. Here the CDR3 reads CASSLRHGGEETQYF. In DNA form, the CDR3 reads TGCGCCAGCAGCTTGCGTCACGGGGGAGAAGAGACCCAGTACTTC.

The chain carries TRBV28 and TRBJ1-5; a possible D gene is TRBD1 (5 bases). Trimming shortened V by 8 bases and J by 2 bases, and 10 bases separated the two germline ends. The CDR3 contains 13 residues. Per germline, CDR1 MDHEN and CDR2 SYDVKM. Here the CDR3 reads CASAGGRNQPQHF. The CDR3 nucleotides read TGTGCCAGCGCGGGGGGTCGCAATCAGCCCCAGCATTTT. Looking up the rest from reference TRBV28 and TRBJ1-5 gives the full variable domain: DVKVTQSSRYLVKRTGEKVFLECVQDMDHENMFWYRQDPGLGLRLIYFSYDVKMKEKGDIPEGYSVSREKKERFSLILESASTNQTSMYLCASAGGRNQPQHFGDGTRLSIL.